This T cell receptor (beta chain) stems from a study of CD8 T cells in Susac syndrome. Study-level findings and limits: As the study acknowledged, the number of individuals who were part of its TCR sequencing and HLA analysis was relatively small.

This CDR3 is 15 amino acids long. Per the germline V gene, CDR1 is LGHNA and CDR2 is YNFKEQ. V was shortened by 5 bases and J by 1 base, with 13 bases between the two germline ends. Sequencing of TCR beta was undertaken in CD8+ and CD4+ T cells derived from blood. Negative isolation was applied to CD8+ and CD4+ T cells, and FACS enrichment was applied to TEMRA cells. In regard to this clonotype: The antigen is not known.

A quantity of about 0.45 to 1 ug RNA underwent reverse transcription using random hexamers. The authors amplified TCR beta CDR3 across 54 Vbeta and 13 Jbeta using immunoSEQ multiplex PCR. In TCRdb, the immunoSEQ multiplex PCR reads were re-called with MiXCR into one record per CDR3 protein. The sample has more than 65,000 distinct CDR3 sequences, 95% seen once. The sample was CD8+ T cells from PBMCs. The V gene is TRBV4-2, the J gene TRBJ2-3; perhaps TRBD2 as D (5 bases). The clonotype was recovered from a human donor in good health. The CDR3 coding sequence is TGTGCCAGCAGCGTACTGACTACAGGCACAGATACGCAGTATTTT. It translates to CASSVLTTGTDTQYF.